The next 17 T cell receptor beta chains were all read from a single sample in a study of graft-versus-host responses after intestinal transplantation. Generated by immunoSEQ multiplex PCR, the TCRdb table keeps only in-frame clones and is missing some. The sample holds some 26,000 clones, roughly 95% seen once. The specimen comprised PBMCs, sampled 156 days after intestinal transplant. These receptors came from a human patient who received an intestinal transplant, so some T cells may come from the graft donor.

The CDR3 DNA reads TGCAGCGTTTTGGCTCGAACAGGGAATGAAAAACTGTTTTTT. This gives the protein CSVLARTGNEKLFF. The chain joins TRBV29-1 to TRBJ1-4, with D possibly TRBD1 on 6 matching bases. V lost 5 bases, J lost 5 bases, and 15 bases lay in between. This CDR3 is 14 amino acids long. Per germline, CDR1 SQVTM and CDR2 ANQGSEA.

The gene calls are TRBV7-2 and TRBJ2-7; TRBD2 agrees at 7 bases. The V gene end was trimmed by 4 bases and the J gene end by 3 bases; junction bases not matched to a gene: 12. Germline-derived CDR1 and CDR2 are SGHTA and FQGNSA. There are 16 residues in the CDR3. For the CDR3, the DNA is TGTGCCAGCAGCTCACCGGGGGGAGTGGGCTACTACGAGCAGTACTTC. Protein sequence: CASSSPGGVGYYEQYF.

This clone has just a few counts. The chain employs TRBV4-1 and TRBJ2-3; no reliable D call. The length of the CDR3 is 12 residues. The germline gives CDR1 MGHRA, CDR2 YSYEKL. With 1 base removed from V and 4 bases from J, the gap between germline ends came to 3 bases. CDR3 region: CASSQVSDTQYF. The CDR3 nucleotides are TGCGCCAGCAGCCAAGTGTCAGATACGCAGTATTTT.

The rearrangement links TRBV5-1 to TRBJ2-1; 11 bases line up with TRBD2. V trimming: 5 bases; J trimming: 4 bases; junction bases outside the gene matches: 11. CDR1 is SGHRS and CDR2 is YFSETQ in the germline V gene. The CDR3 length is 17 residues. In nucleotides, the CDR3 is TGCGCCAGCAGTTGGGGATCCGGGACTAGCGGTTACAATGAGCAGTTCTTC. Its translation is CASSWGSGTSGYNEQFF. Variable domain in full (rest from reference TRBV5-1 and TRBJ2-1): KAGVTQTPRYLIKTRGQQVTLSCSPISGHRSVSWYQQTPGQGLQFLFEYFSETQRNKGNFPGRFSGRQFSNSRSEMNVSTLELGDSALYLCASSWGSGTSGYNEQFFGPGTRLTVL.

This sequence joins TRBV7-9 and TRBJ1-4; TRBD1 might be the D (5 bases). V was pared by 2 bases and J by 8 bases, with 9 bases between. The CDR3 has 13 residues. In germline, CDR1 is SEHNR, CDR2 FQNEAQ (reference sequence). For the CDR3, the DNA is TGTGCCAGCAGCTTAACTTGGGGGGAAAAACTGTTTTTT. It translates to CASSLTWGEKLFF.

Here the CDR3 reads CASSVSENTIYF. The DNA for the CDR3 is TGTGCCAGCAGTGTTTCGGAAAACACCATATATTTT. The V call is TRBV2, the J call TRBJ1-3; D uncertain. V was pared by 4 bases and J by 6 bases, with 7 bases between. The CDR3 covers 12 residues. In germline, CDR1 is SNHLY, CDR2 FYNNEI.

The rearrangement joins TRBV11-3 to TRBJ2-2; TRBD1 agrees at 9 bases. Trimming cost V 3 bases and J 6 bases; bases outside gene matches: 2. Germline lookup yields CDR1 SGHNT and CDR2 YENEEA. CDR3 length: 14 amino acids. Here the CDR3 reads CASSFTGGPGELFF. The CDR3 nucleotides read TGTGCCAGCAGCTTTACAGGGGGCCCCGGGGAGCTGTTTTTT. Full variable domain (rest looked up from reference TRBV11-3 and TRBJ2-2): EAGVVQSPRYKIIEKKQPVAFWCNPISGHNTLYWYLQNLGQGPELLIRYENEEAVDDSQLPKDRFSAERLKGVDSTLKIQPAELGDSAVYLCASSFTGGPGELFFGEGSRLTVL.

The gene calls are TRBV5-4 and TRBJ2-3; the D gene is possibly TRBD2 (6 bases). Germline CDR1 reads SGHNT; CDR2 reads YYREEE (reference sequence). This CDR3 spans 14 amino acids. V shed 3 bases and J shed 0 bases, with 8 bases lying between them. CDR3 sequence (DNA): TGTGCCAGCAGCTACCGGGAGAGCACAGATACGCAGTATTTT. This codes for CASSYRESTDTQYF.

The V gene is TRBV6-5, the J gene TRBJ2-7; no firm D call. V gave up 0 bases and J gave up 3 bases, with 9 bases separating them. Per the germline V gene, CDR1 is MNHEY and CDR2 is SVGAGI. This CDR3 comprises 14 residues. CDR3 in amino acids: CASSYSTENYEQYF. The CDR3 DNA reads as TGTGCCAGCAGTTACTCGACCGAGAACTACGAGCAGTACTTC.

The V and J genes are TRBV27 and TRBJ1-1; D possibly corresponds to TRBD1 (5 bases). The germline V and J ends were trimmed by 4 bases and 3 bases, with 15 bases remaining between them. The germline V gene has CDR1 MNHEY and CDR2 SMNVEV (reference sequence). The CDR3 totals 15 residues. The CDR3 is CASSSPARDYTEAFF. CDR3 coding DNA: TGTGCCAGCAGTTCCCCTGCGAGGGACTACACTGAAGCTTTCTTT.

The J gene is TRBJ1-2, the V gene TRBV7-8, with D possibly matching TRBD1 (5 bases). The CDR3 is made up of 15 amino acids. Germline lookup yields CDR1 SGHVS and CDR2 FQNEAQ. Trimming cost V 2 bases and J 5 bases, with 15 bases left between them. CDR3 sequence (DNA): TGTGCCAGCAGCTTACCGTCACAGGATTTTTATGGCTACACCTTC. Protein product: CASSLPSQDFYGYTF.

The rearrangement links TRBV18 to TRBJ1-3, with D perhaps TRBD1 (6 bases). CDR3 length equals 15 residues. Germline V gene lookup returns CDR1 KGHSH and CDR2 LQKENI. The V and J ends lost 4 bases and 0 bases respectively, with 10 bases between them. The CDR3 DNA reads as TGTGCCAGCTCACTGACAGGCGCCTCTGGAAACACCATATATTTT. Translating gives CASSLTGASGNTIYF.

The genes are TRBV6-5 and TRBJ1-6, with D perhaps TRBD1 (6 bases). In germline, CDR1 is MNHEY, CDR2 SVGAGI. This CDR3 contains 14 residues. Trimming removed 4 bases from V and 9 bases from J, with 13 bases in between. DNA of the CDR3: TGTGCCAGCAGTTTACAGGGACCTAGTTCACCCCTCCACTTT. It specifies CASSLQGPSSPLHF.

The chain is built from TRBV10-2 and TRBJ2-4, with 12 nucleotides matching TRBD2. The germline gives CDR1 WSHSY, CDR2 SAAADI. The J segment lost 2 bases and the V segment lost 4 bases, leaving 12 bases of the junction unmatched. The CDR3 totals 19 residues. CDR3 region: CASSGASGRAIVSKNIQYF. The CDR3 DNA follows: TGCGCCAGCAGTGGGGCTAGCGGGAGGGCCATCGTTTCCAAAAACATTCAGTACTTC.

The V and J genes are TRBV30 and TRBJ2-7, with 8 positions matching TRBD1. V lost 6 bases to trimming and J lost 3 bases; unmatched junction nucleotides: 4. CDR1 and CDR2 from the germline V gene are GTSNPN and SVGIG (reference sequence). The length of the CDR3 is 12 residues. CDR3 in amino acids: CACWTGNYEQYF. DNA for the CDR3: TGTGCCTGTTGGACAGGGAACTACGAGCAGTACTTC. The full variable domain, in which reference TRBV30 and TRBJ2-7 provide the parts outside the CDR3, is SQTIHQWPATLVQPVGSPLSLECTVEGTSNPNLYWYRQAAGRGLQLLFYSVGIGQISSEVPQNLSASRPQDRQFILSSKKLLLSDSGFYLCACWTGNYEQYFGPGTRLTVT.

This chain connects TRBV19 to TRBJ2-3; no firm D call. Germline V gives CDR1 LNHDA, CDR2 SQIVND (reference sequence). The germline V and J ends were trimmed by 1 base and 6 bases, with 11 bases remaining between them. The CDR3 is made up of 14 amino acids. The CDR3 sequence: CASSIGSLADTQYF. For the CDR3, the DNA is TGTGCCAGTAGTATAGGCTCCCTGGCCGATACGCAGTATTTT.

The V and J genes are TRBV5-6 and TRBJ1-3; TRBD1 matches at 7 bases. The CDR3 consists of 17 residues. Losses at the gene ends were 4 bases for V and 6 bases for J; bases not matched to a gene: 16. Germline V CDR1 and CDR2: SGHDT, YYEEEE. The chain's CDR3 is CASSTGSLGGLKNTIYF. The CDR3 coding sequence is TGTGCCAGCAGCACCGGAAGTCTAGGGGGCTTAAAAAACACCATATATTTT.